The present entry profiles one T cell receptor beta chain with its context. The source of the sample is a study of blood T cell repertoires in COVID-19. Trimming took 1 base from V and 7 from J, leaving 12 bases between them. This CDR3 contains 15 residues. CDR1 and CDR2 from the germline V gene are KGHDR and SFDVKD. The repertoire was sequenced with immunoSEQ multiplex PCR; TCRdb's copy has only in-frame clones and lacks some. The table records 320,000 or so clones, about 90% of them present only once. The sample taken for sequencing was PBMCs or T cells enriched from blood (not recorded which). The chain joins TRBV24-1 to TRBJ2-2; possible D gene TRBD2, 6 bases. The clonotype originates from a woman aged 30 to 39 who had recovered from COVID-19. The CDR3 spells CATSDFGRTLGELFF. The CDR3 DNA reads TGTGCCACCAGTGATTTTGGGAGGACGCTCGGGGAGCTGTTTTTT.